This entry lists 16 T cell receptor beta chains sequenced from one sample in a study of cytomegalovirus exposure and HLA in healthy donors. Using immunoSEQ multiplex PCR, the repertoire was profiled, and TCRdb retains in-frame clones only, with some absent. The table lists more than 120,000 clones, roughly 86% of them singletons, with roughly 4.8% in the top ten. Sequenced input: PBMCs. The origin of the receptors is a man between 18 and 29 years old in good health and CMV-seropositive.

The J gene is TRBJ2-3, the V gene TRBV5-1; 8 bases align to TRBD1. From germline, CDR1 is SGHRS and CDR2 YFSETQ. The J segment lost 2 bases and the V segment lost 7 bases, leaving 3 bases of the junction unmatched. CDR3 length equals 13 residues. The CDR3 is CASRTGTTDTQYF. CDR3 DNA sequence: TGCGCCAGCCGGACAGGGACCACAGATACGCAGTATTTT.

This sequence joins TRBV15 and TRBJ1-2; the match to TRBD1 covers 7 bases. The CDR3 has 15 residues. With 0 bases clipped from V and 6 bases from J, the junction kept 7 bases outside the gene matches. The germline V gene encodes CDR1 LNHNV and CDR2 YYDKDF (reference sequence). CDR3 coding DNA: TGTGCCACCAGCAGAGATTCAGGACAGGAAGATGGCTACACCTTC. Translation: CATSRDSGQEDGYTF.

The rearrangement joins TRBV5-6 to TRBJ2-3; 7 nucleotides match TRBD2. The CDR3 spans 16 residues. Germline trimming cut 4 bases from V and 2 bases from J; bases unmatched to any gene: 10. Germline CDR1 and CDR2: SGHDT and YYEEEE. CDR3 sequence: CASSRRAAGPTDTQYF. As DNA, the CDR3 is TGTGCCAGCAGCCGGCGAGCAGCGGGACCCACAGATACGCAGTATTTT.

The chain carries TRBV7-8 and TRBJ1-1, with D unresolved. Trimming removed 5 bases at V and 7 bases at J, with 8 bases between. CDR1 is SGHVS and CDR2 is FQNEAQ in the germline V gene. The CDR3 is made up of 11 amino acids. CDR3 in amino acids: CASSRGIEAFF. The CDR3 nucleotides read TGTGCCAGCAGCCGAGGGATTGAAGCTTTCTTT.

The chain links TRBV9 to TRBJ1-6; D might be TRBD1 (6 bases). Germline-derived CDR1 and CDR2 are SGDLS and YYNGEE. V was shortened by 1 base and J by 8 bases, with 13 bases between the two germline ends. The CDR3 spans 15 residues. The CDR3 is CASSVMKQGDSPLHF. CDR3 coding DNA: TGTGCCAGCAGCGTAATGAAACAGGGTGATTCACCCCTCCACTTT.

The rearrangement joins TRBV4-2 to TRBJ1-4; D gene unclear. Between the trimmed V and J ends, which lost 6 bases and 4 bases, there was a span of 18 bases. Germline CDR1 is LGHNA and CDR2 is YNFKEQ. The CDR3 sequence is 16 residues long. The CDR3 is CASRTWADYINEKLFF. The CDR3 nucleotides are TGTGCCAGCAGGACATGGGCTGACTATATTAATGAAAAACTGTTTTTT.

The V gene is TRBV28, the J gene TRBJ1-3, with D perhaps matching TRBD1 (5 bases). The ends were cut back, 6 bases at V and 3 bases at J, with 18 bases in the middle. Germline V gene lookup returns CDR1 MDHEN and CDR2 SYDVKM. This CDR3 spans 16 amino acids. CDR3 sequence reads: CASRGQGLGGGNTIYF. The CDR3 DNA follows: TGTGCCAGCAGAGGGCAGGGCTTAGGTGGTGGAAACACCATATATTTT. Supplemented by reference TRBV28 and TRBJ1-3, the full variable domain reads DVKVTQSSRYLVKRTGEKVFLECVQDMDHENMFWYRQDPGLGLRLIYFSYDVKMKEKGDIPEGYSVSREKKERFSLILESASTNQTSMYLCASRGQGLGGGNTIYFGEGSWLTVV.

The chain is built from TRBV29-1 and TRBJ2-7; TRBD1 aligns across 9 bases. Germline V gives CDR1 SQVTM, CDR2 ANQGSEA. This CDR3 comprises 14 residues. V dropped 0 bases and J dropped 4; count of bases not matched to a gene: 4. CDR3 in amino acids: CSVEDRTGVYEQYF. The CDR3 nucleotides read TGCAGCGTTGAAGATAGGACAGGGGTATACGAGCAGTACTTC.

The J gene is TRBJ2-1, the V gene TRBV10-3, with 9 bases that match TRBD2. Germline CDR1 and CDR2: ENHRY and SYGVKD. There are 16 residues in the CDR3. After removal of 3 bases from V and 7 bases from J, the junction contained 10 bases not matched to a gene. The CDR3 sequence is CAISDGGGARWNEQFF. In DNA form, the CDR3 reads TGTGCCATCAGTGACGGCGGGGGGGCTAGGTGGAATGAGCAGTTCTTC.

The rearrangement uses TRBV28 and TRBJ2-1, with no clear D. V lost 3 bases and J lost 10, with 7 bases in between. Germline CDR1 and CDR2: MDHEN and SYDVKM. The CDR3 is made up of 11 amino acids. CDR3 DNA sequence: TGTGCCAGCAGTTTCCGGTGGGAGCAGTTCTTC. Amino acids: CASSFRWEQFF.

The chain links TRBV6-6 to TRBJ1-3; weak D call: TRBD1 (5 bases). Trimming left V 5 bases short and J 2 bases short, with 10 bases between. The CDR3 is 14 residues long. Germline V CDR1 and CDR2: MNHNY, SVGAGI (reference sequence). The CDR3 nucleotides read TGTGCCAGCAGTGGGGCCGGAGCTGGAAACACCATATATTTT. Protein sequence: CASSGAGAGNTIYF.

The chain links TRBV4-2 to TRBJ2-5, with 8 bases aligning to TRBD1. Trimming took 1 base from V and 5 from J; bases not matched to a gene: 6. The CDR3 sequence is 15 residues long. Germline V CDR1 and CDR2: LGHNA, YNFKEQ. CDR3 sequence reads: CASSQALGQGETQYF. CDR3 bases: TGTGCCAGCAGCCAAGCCCTTGGACAGGGTGAGACCCAGTACTTC.

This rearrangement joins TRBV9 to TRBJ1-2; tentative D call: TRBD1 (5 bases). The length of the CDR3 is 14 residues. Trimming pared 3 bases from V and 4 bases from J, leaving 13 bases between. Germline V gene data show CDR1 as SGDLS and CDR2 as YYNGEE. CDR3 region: CASSALTDPYGYTF. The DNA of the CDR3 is TGTGCCAGCAGCGCGTTGACAGACCCCTATGGCTACACCTTC.

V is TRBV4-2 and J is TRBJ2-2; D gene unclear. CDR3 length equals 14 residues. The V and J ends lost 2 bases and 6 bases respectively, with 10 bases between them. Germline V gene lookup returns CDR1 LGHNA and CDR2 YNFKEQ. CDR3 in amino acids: CASSQTLLAGELFF. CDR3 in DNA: TGTGCCAGCAGCCAAACTCTGCTAGCCGGGGAGCTGTTTTTT.

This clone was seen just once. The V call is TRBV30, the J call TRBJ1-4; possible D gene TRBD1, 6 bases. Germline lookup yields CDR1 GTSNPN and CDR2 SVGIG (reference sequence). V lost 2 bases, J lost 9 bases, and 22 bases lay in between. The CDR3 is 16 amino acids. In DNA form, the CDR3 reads TGTGCCTGGAGTCTCAAACGGGGGGGGGCTTCCCAAAAACTGTTTTTT. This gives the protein CAWSLKRGGASQKLFF.

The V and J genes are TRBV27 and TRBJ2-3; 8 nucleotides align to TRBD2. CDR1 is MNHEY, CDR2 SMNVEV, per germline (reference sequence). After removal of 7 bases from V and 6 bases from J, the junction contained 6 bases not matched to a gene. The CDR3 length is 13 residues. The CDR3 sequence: CASNGGAGDTQYF. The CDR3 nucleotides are TGTGCCAGCAACGGGGGGGCCGGGGATACGCAGTATTTT.